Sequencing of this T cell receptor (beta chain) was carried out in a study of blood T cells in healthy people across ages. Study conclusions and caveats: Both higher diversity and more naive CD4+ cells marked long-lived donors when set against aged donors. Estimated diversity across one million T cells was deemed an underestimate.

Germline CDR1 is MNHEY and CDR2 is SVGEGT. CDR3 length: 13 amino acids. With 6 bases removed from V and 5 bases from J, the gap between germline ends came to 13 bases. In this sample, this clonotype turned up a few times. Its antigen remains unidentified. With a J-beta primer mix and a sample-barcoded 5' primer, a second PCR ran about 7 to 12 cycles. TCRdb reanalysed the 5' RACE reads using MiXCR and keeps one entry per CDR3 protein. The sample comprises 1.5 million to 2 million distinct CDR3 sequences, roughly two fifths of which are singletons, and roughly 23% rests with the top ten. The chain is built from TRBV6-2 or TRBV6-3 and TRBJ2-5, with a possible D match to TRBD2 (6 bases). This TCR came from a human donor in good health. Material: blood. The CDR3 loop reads CASRNGGTETQYF. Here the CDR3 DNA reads TGTGCCAGCAGAAACGGGGGAACCGAGACCCAGTACTTC.